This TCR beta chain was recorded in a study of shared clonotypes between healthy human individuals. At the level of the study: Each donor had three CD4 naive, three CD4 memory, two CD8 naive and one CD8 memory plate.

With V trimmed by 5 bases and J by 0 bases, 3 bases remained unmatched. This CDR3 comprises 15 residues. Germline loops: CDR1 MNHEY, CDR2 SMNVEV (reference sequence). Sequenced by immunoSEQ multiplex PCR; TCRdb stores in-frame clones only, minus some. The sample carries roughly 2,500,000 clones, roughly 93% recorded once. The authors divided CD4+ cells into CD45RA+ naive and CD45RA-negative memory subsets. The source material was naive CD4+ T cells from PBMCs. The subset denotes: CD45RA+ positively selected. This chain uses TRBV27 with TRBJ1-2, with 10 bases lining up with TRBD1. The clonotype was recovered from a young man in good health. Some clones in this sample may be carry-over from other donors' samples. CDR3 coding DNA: TGTGCCAGCAGTGCGGGGACAGGGGCTAACTATGGCTACACCTTC. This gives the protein CASSAGTGANYGYTF.